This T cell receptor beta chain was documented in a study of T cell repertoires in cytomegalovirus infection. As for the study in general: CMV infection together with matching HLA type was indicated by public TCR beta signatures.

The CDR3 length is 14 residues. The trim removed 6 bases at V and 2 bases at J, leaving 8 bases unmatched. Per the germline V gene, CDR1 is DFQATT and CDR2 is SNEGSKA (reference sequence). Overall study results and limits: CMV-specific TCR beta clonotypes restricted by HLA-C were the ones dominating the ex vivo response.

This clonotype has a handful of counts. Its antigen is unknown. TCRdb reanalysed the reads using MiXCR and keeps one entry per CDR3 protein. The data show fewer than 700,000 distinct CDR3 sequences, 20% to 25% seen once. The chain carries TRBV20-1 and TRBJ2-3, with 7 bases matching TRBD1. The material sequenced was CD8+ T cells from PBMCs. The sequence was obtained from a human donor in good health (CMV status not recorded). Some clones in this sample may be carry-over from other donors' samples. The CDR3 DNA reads TGCAGTGCCCCGGGCACAGGGGCCACAGATACGCAGTATTTT. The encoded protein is CSAPGTGATDTQYF.